This TCR beta chain appears in the sequencing data of a study of beta chain features in type 1 diabetes. Expressed TCRB transcripts were sequenced because the entire RNA isolate underwent reverse transcription. Naive, central memory and regulatory T cell samples yielded about 3.57 million reads on average. Sequenced by immunoSEQ multiplex PCR; TCRdb stores in-frame clones only, minus some. The sample shows approximately 130,000 clones, around 15% of them seen only once. On this clone: Its antigen remains unknown.

Study-wide results and limits: For cells with high TCR expression, cDNA sequencing could yield over-representation. A moderate, significant TCRB CDR3 shortening appeared in type 1 diabetes across four CD4+ subsets.

Trimming took 3 bases from V and 3 from J, leaving 18 bases between them. Germline values: CDR1 MNHNY, CDR2 SVGAGI (reference sequence). The CDR3 has 16 residues. Blood was collected once per donor into heparin, averaging about 100 mL. CD45RO/CCR7/CD25/CD127/CD95/CD27 separated CD4+ naive, central memory, regulatory and stem cell-like memory cells by sorting. The J gene is TRBJ2-7, the V gene TRBV6-6; maybe TRBD2 (5 bases). This receptor was taken from a man younger than 30 with type 1 diabetes. The source material was central memory CD4+ T cells from blood. CDR3 amino acids: CASSYSPGERDYEQYF. In DNA form, the CDR3 reads TGTGCCAGCAGTTATAGTCCCGGGGAGAGAGACTACGAGCAGTACTTC.